The rows below give T cell receptor beta chains drawn from one sample of a study of blood T cell repertoires in COVID-19. Method: immunoSEQ multiplex PCR; TCRdb's copy keeps in-frame clones and lacks some. The sample has about 670,000 clones, more than 80% seen once. The source material was peripheral blood. Source of these receptors: a woman aged 18 to 35 with acute or convalescent COVID-19. Each CDR3 is given with its conserved first and last residue. Each record gives: D gene, J gene, clone size, V gene, CDR3 protein, CDR3 DNA. D genes are given only for firm matches. Size is omitted from some rows. Given values are once, few, many or a class for expanded clones.

>TRBD2|TRBJ2-3|-|TRBV25-1
CASSPGLVGSADTQYF
TGTGCCAGCAGTCCGGGACTAGTGGGTAGCGCAGATACGCAGTATTTT
>TRBD2|TRBJ2-7|few|TRBV20-1
CSAPTSGGEYF
TGCAGTGCACCCACTAGCGGGGGAGAGTACTTC
>-|TRBJ1-2|-|TRBV12-5
CASGLSPGEVPRGYTF
TGTGCTAGTGGTTTGTCTCCGGGGGAAGTCCCTCGGGGCTACACCTTC
>-|TRBJ2-1|-|TRBV7-2
CASSFGPNYNEQFF
TGTGCCAGCAGCTTTGGGCCAAACTACAATGAGCAGTTCTTC
>-|TRBJ2-3|-|TRBV7-9
CASSEFTDTQYF
TGTGCCAGCAGCGAGTTCACAGATACGCAGTATTTT
>-|TRBJ2-2|-|TRBV9
CASSVVSGNTGELFF
TGTGCCAGCAGCGTAGTTAGCGGCAATACCGGGGAGCTGTTTTTT
>-|TRBJ1-5|-|TRBV4-3
CASSHDRMVQPQHF
TGCGCCAGCAGCCACGACAGGATGGTTCAGCCCCAGCATTTT
>TRBD1|TRBJ1-5|once|TRBV7-3
CASSPRDRDQPQHF
TGTGCCAGCAGCCCCCGGGACAGGGATCAGCCCCAGCATTTT
>-|TRBJ2-1|-|TRBV3-1/TRBV3-2
CASRYSSVEQFF
TGTGCCAGCAGGTATTCCTCGGTTGAGCAGTTCTTC
>TRBD1|TRBJ2-1|-|TRBV5-1
CASSLEDRVLNEQFF
TGCGCCAGCAGCTTGGAAGACAGGGTGCTAAATGAGCAGTTCTTC
>-|TRBJ2-7|-|TRBV30
CAWSVGGPEQYF
TGTGCCTGGAGTGTAGGCGGGCCCGAGCAGTACTTC
>-|TRBJ2-7|-|TRBV7-9
CASSFGPAGRHEQYF
TGTGCCAGCAGCTTCGGGCCGGCAGGGCGGCACGAGCAGTACTTC
>-|TRBJ2-4|-|TRBV29-1
CSVRGQLAKNIQYF
TGCAGCGTTCGAGGACAGCTAGCCAAAAACATTCAGTACTTC
>-|TRBJ2-5|-|TRBV11-3
CASSWGTGTLMGETQYF
TGTGCCAGCAGCTGGGGAACCGGGACTTTAATGGGGGAGACCCAGTACTTC
>-|TRBJ1-3|-|TRBV7-9
CASSYPVTGASSGNTIYF
TGTGCCAGCAGCTACCCCGTGACAGGAGCGAGCTCTGGAAACACCATATATTTT
>TRBD2|TRBJ2-5|-|TRBV11-2
CASSKLAGAVKETQYF
TGTGCCAGCAGCAAGCTAGCGGGGGCCGTAAAAGAGACCCAGTACTTC
>-|TRBJ2-3|-|TRBV3-1/TRBV3-2
CASSQAGARWATDTQYF
TGTGCCAGCAGCCAAGCTGGGGCTAGGTGGGCCACAGATACGCAGTATTTT
>-|TRBJ1-2|-|TRBV15
CATSREAGLGYTF
TGTGCCACCAGCAGAGAGGCAGGGCTTGGCTACACCTTC
>-|TRBJ2-3|-|TRBV13
CASRVGGAGDTQYF
TGTGCCAGCAGGGTGGGGGGAGCAGGAGATACGCAGTATTTT
>-|TRBJ2-7|many|TRBV14
CASSHQRQVWYEQYF
TGTGCCAGCAGCCACCAGAGACAGGTTTGGTACGAGCAGTACTTC
>-|TRBJ1-3|-|TRBV6-6
CASSSVLSGNTIYF
TGTGCCAGCAGTTCGGTCCTCTCTGGAAACACCATATATTTT
>TRBD1|TRBJ1-2|-|TRBV20-1
CSASVDRGQNYGYTF
TGCAGTGCTAGTGTCGACAGGGGCCAAAACTATGGCTACACCTTC
>-|TRBJ1-2|-|TRBV13
CASSLGGKSRYGYTF
TGTGCCAGCAGCTTAGGCGGGAAGAGCCGCTATGGCTACACCTTC
>-|TRBJ1-2|-|TRBV6-6
CASRGDGSGNYGYTF
TGTGCCAGCAGGGGGGATGGTAGCGGCAACTATGGCTACACCTTC
>-|TRBJ1-2|-|TRBV7-9
CASSPVPLNYGYTF
TGTGCCAGCAGCCCTGTCCCTCTTAACTATGGCTACACCTTC
>-|TRBJ1-1|once|TRBV30
CAWNSRGWNTEAFF
TGTGCCTGGAATTCTCGGGGTTGGAACACTGAAGCTTTCTTT
>-|TRBJ1-1|-|TRBV19
CASRTSRDLNTEAFF
TGTGCCAGTAGAACCTCTAGAGACCTGAACACTGAAGCTTTCTTT
>TRBD1|TRBJ1-3|-|TRBV6-6
CASSSDRVGNTIYF
TGTGCCAGCAGTTCGGACAGGGTTGGAAACACCATATATTTT
>-|TRBJ1-1|-|TRBV3-1/TRBV3-2
CASSQLGQGNSEAFF
TGTGCCAGCAGCCAGCTAGGGCAGGGGAATTCTGAAGCTTTCTTT
>TRBD2|TRBJ2-3|-|TRBV5-5
CASSLVLAGSTDTQYF
TGTGCCAGCAGCTTGGTCCTAGCGGGCAGCACAGATACGCAGTATTTT
>-|TRBJ2-1|-|TRBV24-1
CATSDFINEQFF
TGTGCCACCAGTGATTTTATCAATGAGCAGTTCTTC
>TRBD2|TRBJ2-1|-|TRBV10-3
CAISGLRASGDGEQFF
TGTGCCATCAGTGGGTTAAGGGCTAGCGGGGATGGTGAGCAGTTCTTC